The 12 T cell receptor beta chains reported below all come from one sample, sequenced in a study of blood T cell repertoires in COVID-19. Clones were read by immunoSEQ multiplex PCR, and TCRdb kept only the in-frame ones, dropping some. The table has nearly 300,000 clones, more than 70% seen once. Input material: peripheral blood. The receptor set was obtained from a woman in her twenties or thirties who had recovered from COVID-19.

This chain links TRBV5-6 with TRBJ2-7, with 7 bases lining up with TRBD1. The germline V gene has CDR1 SGHDT and CDR2 YYEEEE. After removal of 0 bases from V and 2 bases from J, the junction contained 2 bases not matched to a gene. The CDR3 spans 14 residues. The CDR3 reads CASSLVGGPYEQYF. CDR3 sequence (DNA): TGTGCCAGCAGCTTGGTAGGGGGCCCCTACGAGCAGTACTTC.

There are a few counts of this clone. V and J are TRBV3-1 (or the pseudogene TRBV3-2) and TRBJ1-6, with TRBD1 matching over 9 bases. This CDR3 comprises 15 residues. The V gene end was trimmed by 4 bases and the J gene end by 5 bases; junction bases not matched to a gene: 3. Germline V gene lookup returns CDR1 LGHDT and CDR2 YNNKEL (reference sequence). The CDR3 spells CASSPRTGDNSPLHF. The CDR3 DNA reads TGTGCCAGCAGCCCGCGGACAGGGGATAATTCACCCCTCCACTTT.

The chain joins TRBV11-1 to TRBJ2-1, with unresolved D. This CDR3 comprises 12 residues. Germline values: CDR1 SGHAT, CDR2 FQDESV (reference sequence). Trimming left V 5 bases short and J 5 bases short, with 7 bases between. This CDR3 is CASSPTDNEQFF. As DNA, the CDR3 is TGTGCCAGCAGCCCCACAGACAATGAGCAGTTCTTC.

This CDR3 is CASSQVQSGGEKLFF. The CDR3 DNA is TGCGCCAGCAGCCAAGTCCAATCCGGGGGAGAAAAACTGTTTTTT. The rearrangement joins TRBV4-1 to TRBJ1-4, with D possibly matching TRBD1 (5 bases). Looked up from germline, CDR1 is MGHRA and CDR2 is YSYEKL. V was cut by 1 base and J by 8 bases, with 14 bases left in between. The CDR3 is 15 residues long.

This rearrangement joins TRBV19 to TRBJ2-5; tentatively, D is TRBD1 (6 bases). The V gene lost 5 bases and the J gene lost 4 bases, with 14 bases spanning the gap. Germline-derived CDR1 and CDR2 are LNHDA and SQIVND (reference sequence). The CDR3 spans 14 residues. CDR3: CASSYQGRGETQYF. CDR3 DNA sequence: TGTGCCAGTAGTTACCAGGGGAGAGGAGAGACCCAGTACTTC.

The chain has TRBV30 and TRBJ2-3; a weak D match, TRBD1 (6 bases). Germline-derived CDR1 and CDR2 are GTSNPN and SVGIG (reference sequence). Trimming shortened V by 3 bases and J by 6 bases, and 19 bases separated the two germline ends. CDR3 length: 15 residues. In DNA form, the CDR3 reads TGTGCCTGGAGAACCGACAGGCCTGGGAAGGATACGCAGTATTTT. Translation gives CAWRTDRPGKDTQYF.

This sequence joins TRBV5-5 and TRBJ2-5, with 7 bases lining up with TRBD1. Germline V gene data show CDR1 as SGHKS and CDR2 as YYEKEE (reference sequence). The CDR3 is 16 residues long. With 0 bases clipped from V and 0 bases from J, the junction kept 5 bases outside the gene matches. The CDR3 reads CASSLVQGRYQETQYF. The CDR3 nucleotides read TGTGCCAGCAGCTTGGTACAGGGGCGCTACCAAGAGACCCAGTACTTC.

This chain joins TRBV18 and TRBJ2-5, with 10 nucleotides matching TRBD1. CDR1 is KGHSH, CDR2 LQKENI, per germline. Trimming removed 3 bases from V and 3 bases from J; junction bases left unmatched: 1. This CDR3 region has 14 residues. The CDR3 spells CASSPGTGEETQYF. The CDR3 region has the DNA TGTGCCAGCTCACCGGGGACAGGGGAAGAGACCCAGTACTTC.

The chain employs TRBV7-3 and TRBJ1-2, with D perhaps matching TRBD1 (6 bases). Germline V gene data show CDR1 as SGHTA and CDR2 as FQGTGA. This CDR3 region has 13 residues. Trimming took off 8 bases at V and 8 bases at J, with 18 bases between the two ends. DNA for the CDR3: TGTGCCAGCTCCCGAACAGGGTCAGGGGGCTACACCTTC. This translates into CASSRTGSGGYTF.

The chain uses TRBV5-4 and TRBJ1-4, with D possibly matching TRBD1 (5 bases). The CDR3 is 12 residues long. V was pared by 7 bases and J by 8 bases, with 12 bases between. CDR1 SGHNT and CDR2 YYREEE come from the germline V gene (reference sequence). Written as DNA, the CDR3 is TGTGCCAGCGGATCGAGGACAGAAAAACTGTTTTTT. Its translation: CASGSRTEKLFF.

The CDR3 DNA follows: TGTGCCAGCAGTTACGGTGCAGGGACAGGCTACGAGCAGTACTTC. Protein sequence: CASSYGAGTGYEQYF. The rearrangement links TRBV6-6 to TRBJ2-7, with 8 bases fitting TRBD1. V dropped 2 bases and J dropped 3; count of bases not matched to a gene: 6. Germline V CDR1 and CDR2: MNHNY, SVGAGI (reference sequence). The CDR3 sequence is 15 residues long.

The V call is TRBV10-2, the J call TRBJ1-1, with no clear D. CDR1 and CDR2 from the germline V gene are WSHSY and SAAADI. There are 14 residues in the CDR3. The V and J ends lost 0 bases and 0 bases respectively, with 5 bases between them. CDR3 protein: CASSESTLNTEAFF. CDR3 sequence (DNA): TGCGCCAGCAGTGAGTCGACACTGAACACTGAAGCTTTCTTT.